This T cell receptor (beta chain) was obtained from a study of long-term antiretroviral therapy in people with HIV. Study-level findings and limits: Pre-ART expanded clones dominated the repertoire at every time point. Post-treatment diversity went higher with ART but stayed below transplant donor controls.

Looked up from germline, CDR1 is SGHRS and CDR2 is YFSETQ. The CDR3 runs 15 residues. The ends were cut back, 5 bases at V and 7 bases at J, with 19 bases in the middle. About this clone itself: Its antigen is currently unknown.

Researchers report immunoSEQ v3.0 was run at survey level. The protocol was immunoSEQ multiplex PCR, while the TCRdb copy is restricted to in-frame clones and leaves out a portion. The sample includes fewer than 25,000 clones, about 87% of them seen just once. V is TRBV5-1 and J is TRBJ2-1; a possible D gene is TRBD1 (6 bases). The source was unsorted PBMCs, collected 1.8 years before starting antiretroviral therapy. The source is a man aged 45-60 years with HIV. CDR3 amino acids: CASRPQGIGLNEQFF. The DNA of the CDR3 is TGCGCCAGCAGACCACAGGGCATTGGTTTGAATGAGCAGTTCTTC.